This T cell receptor beta chain was identified in a study of cytomegalovirus exposure and HLA in healthy donors (TCRdb year 2017). Study-wide context: An earlier analysis of several hundred of the donors reported roughly 300 Gb of sequence data and roughly 110 million unique TCR beta sequences from about 179 million T cells. Roughly 300 gigabases of sequencing data and approximately 93 million unique TCR sequences were included in an early release covering around 650 HLA-typed donors. Across 300 to 500 genotyped donors of the cohort, an average of roughly 200,000 unique TCR beta nucleotide sequences per donor were sequenced, and 15% to 20% of those sequences were non-productive. Rather than drawing on any new phenotypic data, the later analysis identified candidate immune exposures from TCR beta sequences and the way those sequences occurred across donors. All discovery cohort repertoires had been generated using a single sequencing platform. The study was designed to test whether signatures of past pathogen exposure could be identified by cataloging public T cell receptors. The study used immunosequencing to profile the T cell repertoires of several hundred subjects and linked those repertoires to cytomegalovirus serostatus. Donor age, sex, ethnicity and CMV serostatus were collected together with the repertoire data. Typing coverage varied by locus: roughly 629-630 donors for A, B, C, DRB1 and DQB1; 500 to 550 for DQA1; around 610 for DPA1; around 450 for DPB1. Both class I and class II loci were covered by HLA typing, at four-digit resolution. The study combined high-throughput TCR immunosequencing, statistical association of individual TCRs with disease status, and machine learning to predict cytomegalovirus infection status. Roughly five DR-DQ haplotypes were handled as single units for association and clustering because linkage in the cohort was strong. Besides the first cohort of under 700 subjects, a separate validation cohort made up of around 120 different subjects was used. A later analysis re-analyzed previously published TCR beta repertoires from approximately 670 donors and added high-resolution HLA genotyping to study TCR occurrence patterns. Of the roughly 400 genotyped donors, over 70% fell in the genetic ancestry cluster associated with self-reported Caucasian donors. A later genetic analysis used genome-wide SNP genotypes for about 65% of the 666 donors, treating that subset as a discovery cohort. To decide whether each TCR beta V gene segment behaved as functional or pseudogenic, an earlier analysis of approximately 620 of the donors relied on high-throughput TCR beta sequencing. What the research found in general, with its limitations: A cluster of highly shared sequence variants was judged likely to be a technical artifact of the sequencing pipeline. The 87-base-pair reads could not distinguish some IMGT-functional V segments, including TRBV6-2 and TRBV6-3, so those segments were excluded. Three of the identified cytomegalovirus-associated TCR beta chains were confirmed in vitro to be specific for cytomegalovirus antigens. Because HLA typing was missing for some donors at each locus, association tests included only the typed subset. The authors suggested that the approach could potentially be generalized to other disease states and immunological phenotypes. A total of 164 TCR beta chains were listed by the study as associated with cytomegalovirus. A later genetic analysis reported fewer N-insertions in productive TCRs among donors in an Asian-associated ancestry cluster than the roughly 690-donor mean. Immune exposure information for the cohort was limited to CMV serostatus. Broadly in line with IMGT annotations, most TCR beta V segments showed up in productive rearrangements about 87% or about 30% of the time in an earlier analysis of roughly 590 of the donors. Linkage disequilibrium might explain the correlated functional status among segregating V segments, but an unknown experimental factor could not be ruled out. Several of the top co-occurrence clusters appeared to be linked to parvovirus B19, influenza, CMV and Epstein-Barr virus, according to a later analysis. In a later analysis, HLA-associated TCR beta chains showed more clonal expansion and lower generation probabilities than non-associated chains that were equally common. An association between a missense DCLRE1C variant and V-gene and J-gene trimming of TCR beta chains was found in a later genetic analysis and replicated in an independent cohort. In a later analysis, TCR association rates were found to vary across HLA loci, with the most associated TCRs seen for DRB1 alleles and the fewest for HLA-C alleles. Because counts were too low, 15 or so rarely observed V segments, including chromosome 9 orphons, were excluded from the earlier analysis of under 650 of the donors. A later analysis found that most CMV-associated TCR beta chains appeared HLA-restricted, with HLA associations seemingly driven largely by CMV exposure. The presence/absence analyses assumed that sequencing depth was roughly uniform across donors, and that assumption may not be true. A further reported finding was that TCR beta sequences accurately predicted the HLA-A and HLA-B alleles for most subjects in the first cohort. The classifier was reported to diagnose cytomegalovirus status with high specificity and sensitivity in both the original and validation cohorts. Most TCR sequences were observed very rarely across donors, whereas some public TCRs were present in many individuals. Specific HLA alleles were associated with 15,000 to 20,000 TCR beta sequences at a false discovery rate of 0.05 in a later analysis. The cohort was sequenced for TCR beta chains only, and without alpha or paired-chain data the features that could be detected were limited. Assigning TCR associations to individual alleles was difficult when HLA alleles, especially DR and DQ, strongly co-occurred.

Per the germline V gene, MNHNS is the CDR1 and SASEGT is the CDR2. The CDR3, cysteine through phenylalanine, is 14 amino acids long. The read is trimmed to its CDR3 DNA, 42 bases read in frame from base 1. V drops 2 bases and J drops 5 bases, leaving 11 bases in between. The method behind the library was the immunoSEQ multiplex PCR assay. For the multiplex PCR, a mixture combining 60 forward primers for TCR Vbeta segments and 13 reverse primers for TCR Jbeta segments was used. The CDR3 region of rearranged TCR beta genes was amplified from genomic DNA by a multiplex PCR assay. The Illumina HiSeq System was used to sequence the amplified TCR beta libraries as 87-base-pair reads. In the original analysis: A later analysis tallied 75 million to 95 million unique TCR beta chains across the 650 to 750 repertoires, and about 12 million of those chains were shared by two or more donors. Raw reads were error-corrected and collapsed into unique sequences by a nearest-neighbor algorithm in which closely related sequences were merged to remove PCR and sequencing errors. V, D and J gene segments were assigned by aligning CDR3 sequences to IMGT reference sequences. For a sequence to be retained, at least a six-nucleotide match to both a V gene segment and a J gene segment was required. Rearrangements were called productive when the CDR3 lacked stop codons and stayed in frame with V and J; all others were non-productive. CDR3 was defined according to IMGT convention as the region running from the second conserved V-encoded cysteine to the conserved J-encoded phenylalanine. The earlier analysis of approximately 500 of the donors excluded sequences that lacked an unambiguous match to a single V gene segment. An earlier analysis of a few hundred of the donors called V segments functional above 56.7% productive rearrangements and segregating when the between-donor standard deviation exceeded 5%. To diagnose cytomegalovirus status from the catalog of TCR beta chain sequences, a statistical classification framework was built. A later analysis assigned V and J genes by comparing TCR nucleotide sequences with IMGT/GENE-DB human TR gene sequences. In a later analysis, CDR3 sequences and most-parsimonious VDJ recombination scenarios were assigned using the TCRdist pipeline. A later analysis defined each TCR beta chain by its CDR3 amino acid sequence plus V-gene family, and excluded reads lacking a unique V-gene family. As a way to deal with suspected cross-contamination and a sequencing artifact, a later analysis dropped roughly 620 nucleotide sequences that were highly shared and had low generation probability. In a later analysis, a clonal expansion index was calculated for each public chain from normalized within-repertoire ranks of inferred template counts. In a later analysis, generation probabilities were computed using a VDJ recombination model fitted to out-of-frame rearrangements, and the results were checked against IGoR. A later analysis scored TCR-TCR, TCR-HLA and TCR-CMV co-occurrence with hypergeometric tests, applying a repertoire-size bias correction to TCR pairs. A later analysis estimated false discovery rates by permuting HLA or CMV assignments 20 times. A later analysis grouped co-occurring TCRs with DBSCAN, adding TCRdist sequence similarity when clustering within HLA-allele-positive subsets. For co-occurrence clustering, repertoires with fewer than 30,000 or more than 120,000 public chains were excluded, along with about five repertoires with anomalous nucleotide sharing. The clones in this table, taken by TCRdb from immuneACCESS, are in-frame only. Not every clone is retained; where verified, under half of the shortfall comes from an unresolved V gene, and the cause of the rest is unknown. V and J calls and clone size are given by that table; D and trimming were obtained from the DNA. The sample data list about 130,000 clones, and roughly 79% of these were observed just once. Around 2.9% of the sample goes to the ten largest clones.

Worth noting for this clone: The antigen this receptor binds is unknown. Within one base of it there is no much larger clone, and no base qualities were kept.

The cohort was made up of 650 to 700 healthy bone marrow donors. Cohort members were all nominally healthy when sampled, although unrecorded immune exposures were likely present. The donor tested CMV seronegative and was one of the 352 seronegative cohort members. A peripheral blood sample was provided by each donor, and peripheral blood mononuclear cells were used for TCR beta sequencing. Genomic DNA was extracted from the blood cell samples with the Qiagen DNeasy Blood Extraction Kit. Specimen: PBMCs. This receptor chain uses TRBV6-1 and TRBJ2-3; the D gene is perhaps TRBD2, from 6 matching bases. This sequence was found in a man aged 25-40 years in good health and CMV-seronegative. The DNA sequence is as follows: TGTGCCAGCAGTGAATTATGGGGAGGAGATACGCAGTATTTT. This yields the protein CASSELWGGDTQYF.